This TCR beta chain was recorded in a study of OX40 agonist ivuxolimab in advanced cancers. Background on the study: In three patients, partial responses were observed, one with hepatocellular carcinoma and two with cutaneous melanoma.

The table lists this clone with a count of one. Its antigen is currently unknown. CDR1 and CDR2 from the germline V gene are SGHRS and YFSETQ. J was trimmed by 6 bases and V by 4 bases; bases with no gene match: 11. The CDR3 contains 16 residues. This table comes from immunoSEQ multiplex PCR, and its TCRdb copy is limited to in-frame clones, with some not included. This table holds about 110,000 clones, approximately 90% found once. The study sampled blood at baseline, cycle 4 day 1, and cycle 7 day 1. General study results and limits: Certain nonresponding patients likewise had low normalized T-cell clonal expansion. CD4+ T cells averaged fewer expanded clones than CD8+ T cells.

This chain connects TRBV5-1 to TRBJ1-4; 8 bases map to TRBD1. The input for sequencing was CD4+ or CD8+ T cells sorted from blood, taken in a trial of the OX40 agonist ivuxolimab. The clonotype was recovered from an adult with an advanced solid tumor such as melanoma, head and neck, liver or kidney cancer. The CDR3 DNA is TGCGCCAGCAGCCAGACCGGGACAGGCCGGGATGAAAAACTGTTTTTT. It codes for CASSQTGTGRDEKLFF.